The 17 T cell receptor beta chains below come from one sample, sequenced in a study of T cell repertoires in cytomegalovirus infection. From the reads, TCRdb called clonotypes with MiXCR, one entry per CDR3 protein. This sample has 350,000 to 550,000 distinct CDR3 sequences; under 40% occur once, and the top ten carry approximately 13%. Sample: PBMCs. The receptors stem from a human donor in good health (CMV status not recorded). Some clones in this sample may be carry-over from other donors' samples.

This clonotype was recorded many times. The chain combines TRBV7-2 with TRBJ2-7; D not resolved. Trimming took 1 base from V and 0 from J, leaving 13 bases between them. Looked up from germline, CDR1 is SGHTA and CDR2 is FQGNSA. The CDR3 contains 16 residues. The CDR3 DNA is TGTGCCAGCAGCTTAGTCCAGAGCGCAAGCTCCTACGAGCAGTACTTC. Amino acids: CASSLVQSASSYEQYF.

CDR3 sequence: CAISDRLTYEQYF. The DNA for the CDR3 is TGTGCCATCAGTGATAGGCTTACCTACGAGCAGTACTTC. The chain is built from TRBV10-3 and TRBJ2-7; D is unresolved. The CDR3 runs to 13 residues. Per germline, CDR1 ENHRY and CDR2 SYGVKD. The V gene lost 3 bases and the J gene lost 2 bases, with 8 bases spanning the gap.

About this clonotype: A clone one base away is much larger, so this may be a read error. The chain couples TRBV12-3 or TRBV12-4 to TRBJ1-5; tentative D call: TRBD1 (6 bases). CDR3 length equals 16 residues. Between the trimmed V and J ends, which lost 1 base and 6 bases, there was a span of 16 bases. CDR3 sequence: CASSLGSWGAIQPQHF. The CDR3 region has the DNA TGTGCCAGCAGTTTAGGTTCCTGGGGGGCGATTCAGCCCCAGCATTTT.

This clonotype has a handful of counts. The gene calls are TRBV18 and TRBJ1-1; TRBD1 is a possible D gene (6 bases). CDR3 length equals 14 residues. Germline CDR1 and CDR2: KGHSH and LQKENI. The V end lost 5 bases, the J end lost 0 bases, and 10 bases lay between the germline ends. Here the CDR3 reads CASSMGQMNTEAFF. The CDR3 nucleotides read TGTGCCAGCTCAATGGGACAAATGAACACTGAAGCTTTCTTT.

This clonotype was seen repeatedly, ten times or more. The chain employs TRBV12-3 or TRBV12-4 and TRBJ2-5; 7 nucleotides agree with TRBD2. With 5 bases clipped from V and 2 bases from J, the junction kept 11 bases outside the gene matches. The CDR3 totals 16 residues. In nucleotides, the CDR3 is TGTGCCAGCAGTCCTCCGACCCGGGGGGTTCAAGAGACCCAGTACTTC. This sequence encodes CASSPPTRGVQETQYF.

This clonotype has only a few counts. This chain joins TRBV6-2 or TRBV6-3 and TRBJ2-1; possible D gene TRBD2, 5 bases. CDR1 and CDR2 (germline): MNHEY, SVGEGT. V gave up 2 bases and J gave up 6 bases, with 17 bases separating them. The CDR3 contains 16 residues. The CDR3 is CASSYESGRRFNEQFF. The CDR3 nucleotides read TGTGCCAGCAGTTACGAATCAGGCAGGAGGTTCAATGAGCAGTTCTTC.

This clonotype was recorded many times. The CDR3 loop is CASTKGGGAHYEQYF. The CDR3 DNA sequence: TGTGCCAGCACCAAGGGCGGGGGGGCTCACTACGAGCAGTACTTC. J is TRBJ2-7 and V is TRBV7-2; TRBD2 matches at 9 bases. This CDR3 has 15 amino acids. V was clipped by 7 bases and J by 3 bases; unmatched bases: 10. CDR1 and CDR2 from the germline V gene are SGHTA and FQGNSA.

This clonotype has at least ten counts. V gene TRBV7-2 combines with J gene TRBJ2-4; TRBD1 is a possible D gene (5 bases). The V gene's germline CDR1 is SGHTA and CDR2 FQGNSA. This CDR3 is 13 amino acids long. Trimming took 5 bases from V and 6 from J, leaving 11 bases between them. The CDR3 nucleotides are TGTGCCAGCAGCCTAGTCCAGGGAAACATTCAGTACTTC. The encoded protein is CASSLVQGNIQYF.

Many counts were recorded for this clonotype. The J gene is TRBJ2-7, the V gene TRBV7-2, with 15 nucleotides matching TRBD2. This CDR3 is built from 18 residues. Germline CDR1 is SGHTA and CDR2 is FQGNSA. Trimming cost V 3 bases and J 2 bases; bases outside gene matches: 8. This CDR3 reads CASSFGLAGGPVPYEQYF. For the CDR3, the DNA is TGTGCCAGCAGCTTCGGACTAGCGGGGGGGCCGGTCCCCTACGAGCAGTACTTC.

About this clonotype: A read error may be the cause here, since a much bigger clone is one base away. The rearrangement uses TRBV7-2 and TRBJ2-7; 7 bases agree with TRBD1. CDR3 length: 15 residues. Germline V CDR1 and CDR2: SGHTA, FQGNSA. As DNA, the CDR3 is TGTTCCAGCAGCCCCCGGACAGGCTACTCCTACGAGCAGTACTTC. Protein sequence: CSSSPRTGYSYEQYF. The full variable domain, with the rest looked up from reference TRBV7-2 and TRBJ2-7, is GAGVSQSPSNKVTEKGKDVELRCDPISGHTALYWYRQSLGQGLEFLIYFQGNSAPDKSGLPSDRFSAERTGGSVSTLTIQRTQQEDSAVYLCSSSPRTGYSYEQYFGPGTRLTVT.

This clonotype was picked up a small number of times. The J gene is TRBJ1-2, the V gene TRBV7-9; 7 nucleotides match TRBD1. The J segment lost 3 bases and the V segment lost 4 bases, leaving 8 bases of the junction unmatched. This CDR3 is built from 15 residues. Germline V gene data show CDR1 as SEHNR and CDR2 as FQNEAQ (reference sequence). The CDR3 bases are TGTGCCAGCAGCTCCCCGAGGGGGCTGGACTATGGCTACACCTTC. It translates to CASSSPRGLDYGYTF.

This clonotype was observed a few times. This chain links TRBV4-2 with TRBJ2-3; TRBD2 agrees at 8 bases. From germline, CDR1 is LGHNA and CDR2 YNFKEQ. The CDR3 runs 15 residues. V lost 3 bases, J lost 5 bases, and 7 bases stayed unmatched. In nucleotides, the CDR3 is TGTGCCAGCAGCCACGCGGGACTAGGTATAGATACGCAGTATTTT. It codes for CASSHAGLGIDTQYF.

The chain employs TRBV11-2 and TRBJ2-4; D is ambiguous. Germline values: CDR1 SGHAT, CDR2 FQNNGV. The CDR3 contains 13 residues. Deletions cut 4 bases from V and 1 base from J, with 5 bases between. The CDR3 reads CASSSGAKNIQYF. The CDR3 DNA sequence: TGTGCCAGCAGCTCCGGGGCCAAAAACATTCAGTACTTC.

The rearrangement joins TRBV11-2 to TRBJ1-2; 8 bases map to TRBD1. Germline CDR1 SGHAT, CDR2 FQNNGV. V dropped 5 bases and J dropped 3; count of bases not matched to a gene: 8. The CDR3 is made up of 15 amino acids. CDR3 protein: CASSHDRGWDYGYTF. The CDR3, as DNA: TGTGCCAGCAGCCATGACAGGGGTTGGGACTATGGCTACACCTTC.

This clonotype was seen a few times. The chain uses TRBV27 and TRBJ1-6; TRBD1 matches 8 bases. Germline V CDR1 and CDR2: MNHEY, SMNVEV (reference sequence). CDR3 size: 15 residues. V gave up 4 bases and J gave up 10 bases; unmatched junction bases: 9. This chain's CDR3 is CASSSNRGLRSPLHF. The CDR3 DNA reads TGTGCCAGCAGTTCGAACAGGGGGTTAAGGTCACCCCTCCACTTT.

This clonotype appeared a few times. The chain carries TRBV7-9 and TRBJ2-5; TRBD2 matches at 7 bases. Germline loops: CDR1 SEHNR, CDR2 FQNEAQ (reference sequence). J gave up 1 base and V 4 bases, and 3 bases lay outside the gene matches. The CDR3 is 14 amino acids. CDR3 amino acids: CASSSLATQETQYF. Written as DNA, the CDR3 is TGTGCCAGCAGCTCACTAGCGACCCAAGAGACCCAGTACTTC.

This clonotype was detected only a few times. The chain links TRBV6-1 to TRBJ2-7; D is possibly TRBD2 (5 bases). Trimming pared 5 bases from V and 3 bases from J, leaving 14 bases between. Germline CDR1 and CDR2: MNHNS and SASEGT. CDR3 length equals 14 residues. The CDR3 DNA reads TGTGCCAGCAGTATGGACCCGGCGGGCTACGAGCAGTACTTC. The encoded protein is CASSMDPAGYEQYF.